What follows are 28 T cell receptor beta chains derived from one specimen sequenced in a study of blood T cell repertoires in COVID-19 (dated by TCRdb to about 2020). Libraries were prepared through the immunoSEQ multiplex PCR assay. In its TCRdb copy, this immuneACCESS table keeps in-frame sequences only and misses some clones. Where compared with another copy, unresolved V genes explain less than half of these, and the others have no known cause. Across this sample there are 130,000 or so clones, with approximately 84% seen only once. Of the sample, 1.1% to 1.5% is held by the ten largest clones. Sequencing was performed on peripheral blood. These TCRs come from a man aged 55 to 70 with acute or convalescent COVID-19.

V and J are TRBV24-1 and TRBJ2-7; TRBD1 matches at 9 bases. This CDR3 has 16 amino acids. V was clipped by 4 bases and J by 0 bases; unmatched bases: 6. The germline V gene encodes CDR1 KGHDR and CDR2 SFDVKD. This CDR3 reads CATSDPGQGSSYEQYF. The CDR3 nucleotides read TGTGCCACCAGTGACCCCGGACAGGGGAGCTCCTACGAGCAGTACTTC.

The J gene is TRBJ2-2, the V gene TRBV5-1, with TRBD2 as a possible D gene (6 bases). V was shortened by 2 bases and J by 5 bases, with 22 bases between the two germline ends. Per germline, CDR1 SGHRS and CDR2 YFSETQ. The CDR3 loop spans 18 amino acids. CDR3 sequence (DNA): TGCGCCAGCAGCTTTGGGGGGAACGGTGGTCCGACAACCGGGGAGCTGTTTTTT. The encoded protein is CASSFGGNGGPTTGELFF. Full variable domain (missing parts from reference TRBV5-1 and TRBJ2-2): KAGVTQTPRYLIKTRGQQVTLSCSPISGHRSVSWYQQTPGQGLQFLFEYFSETQRNKGNFPGRFSGRQFSNSRSEMNVSTLELGDSALYLCASSFGGNGGPTTGELFFGEGSRLTVL.

The rearrangement uses TRBV28 and TRBJ1-2; 10 nucleotides align to TRBD1. There are 15 residues in the CDR3. Germline CDR1 and CDR2: MDHEN and SYDVKM. V shed 6 bases, J shed 5 bases, and the junction held 9 bases outside the gene matches. CDR3 region: CASSKGTGALYGYTF. The CDR3 DNA sequence: TGTGCCAGCAGCAAAGGGACAGGGGCCCTTTATGGCTACACCTTC.

The J gene is TRBJ1-3, the V gene TRBV5-6; 11 bases are a match to TRBD1. The CDR3 length is 19 residues. Germline CDR1 reads SGHDT; CDR2 reads YYEEEE. Trimming cost V 4 bases and J 4 bases; bases outside gene matches: 16. In DNA form, the CDR3 reads TGTGCCAGCAGCCCGACGATACCGGACAGGGGGCTTTCCGGAAACACCATATATTTT. As protein: CASSPTIPDRGLSGNTIYF.

The genes are TRBV2 and TRBJ2-3; no reliable D call. The CDR3 loop spans 13 amino acids. Germline loops: CDR1 SNHLY, CDR2 FYNNEI. The germline V and J ends were trimmed by 8 bases and 5 bases, with 14 bases remaining between them. In DNA, the CDR3 is TGTGCCAGCTTCTCAGGTGCTGGAGATACGCAGTATTTT. Protein sequence: CASFSGAGDTQYF.

CDR3 region: CATSGRGYEATNEKLFF. CDR3 bases: TGTGCCACCAGTGGACGGGGTTACGAAGCAACTAATGAAAAACTGTTTTTT. The rearrangement joins TRBV24-1 to TRBJ1-4, with D hard to call. V was clipped by 5 bases and J by 0 bases, with 15 bases between them. Germline V gene sequence: CDR1 KGHDR, CDR2 SFDVKD. This CDR3 is 17 amino acids long.

This chain connects TRBV5-1 to TRBJ2-1, with 16 bases lining up with TRBD2. This CDR3 is built from 16 residues. Trimming removed 4 bases from V and 9 bases from J; junction bases left unmatched: 7. CDR1 is SGHRS and CDR2 is YFSETQ in the germline V gene. The CDR3 region has the DNA TGCGCCAGCAGCCCGGGACTAGCGGGAGGGCCTATTGAGCAGTTCTTC. This translates into CASSPGLAGGPIEQFF.

CDR3 sequence (DNA): TGTGCCAGTAGGGACAGGGGGCGAGGCGGGGAGCTGTTTTTT. Its translation: CASRDRGRGGELFF. This chain uses TRBV19 with TRBJ2-2, with 11 positions matching TRBD1. This CDR3 comprises 14 residues. CDR1 and CDR2 from the germline V gene are LNHDA and SQIVND (reference sequence). V lost 6 bases and J lost 7; bases outside the gene matches: 4.

This rearrangement joins TRBV11-2 to TRBJ2-5, with unresolved D. The CDR3 contains 16 residues. Trimming shortened V by 6 bases and J by 1 base, and 18 bases separated the two germline ends. Germline assignment: CDR1 SGHAT and CDR2 FQNNGV. The CDR3 here is CASSLVIGNLQETQYF. In DNA form, the CDR3 reads TGTGCCAGCAGTCTAGTGATAGGTAACCTCCAAGAGACCCAGTACTTC.

This chain connects TRBV6-5 to TRBJ2-1; 12 nucleotides agree with TRBD1. Germline CDR1 reads MNHEY; CDR2 reads SVGAGI. The CDR3 contains 15 residues. V lost 4 bases and J lost 6; bases outside the gene matches: 4. The CDR3 sequence: CASSWGQGAPNEQFF. The CDR3 DNA follows: TGTGCCAGCAGTTGGGGACAGGGGGCCCCCAATGAGCAGTTCTTC.

The gene calls are TRBV11-2 and TRBJ2-5; TRBD2 matches at 8 bases. The germline CDR1 and CDR2 sequences are SGHAT and FQNNGV. The trim removed 4 bases at V and 5 bases at J, leaving 9 bases unmatched. The CDR3 is made up of 15 amino acids. CDR3 amino acids: CASSSRPGGQETQYF. Written as DNA, the CDR3 is TGTGCCAGCAGCTCACGACCGGGGGGGCAGGAGACCCAGTACTTC.

This clone occurred once. The chain couples TRBV7-9 to TRBJ2-5, with no clear D. CDR1 and CDR2 (germline): SEHNR, FQNEAQ (reference sequence). Between the trimmed V and J ends, which lost 6 bases and 2 bases, there was a span of 13 bases. CDR3 length: 14 residues. The CDR3 loop is CASSPDTIQETQYF. The CDR3 DNA reads TGTGCCAGCAGTCCAGACACAATTCAAGAGACCCAGTACTTC.

The chain uses TRBV12-3 or TRBV12-4 and TRBJ1-6, with D perhaps matching TRBD1 (5 bases). V lost 1 base to trimming and J lost 14 bases, with 12 bases between them. The CDR3 runs 13 residues. For the CDR3, the DNA is TGTGCCAGCAGTTTAGGTCAGGGTTGGACCCTCCACTTT. It yields the protein CASSLGQGWTLHF.

The chain joins TRBV7-2 to TRBJ2-6; the D gene is possibly TRBD1 (5 bases). V lost 1 base and J lost 2, with 15 bases in between. Germline CDR1 SGHTA, CDR2 FQGNSA. This CDR3 comprises 18 residues. The CDR3 DNA reads as TGTGCCAGCAGCTTAGGGCGGACACCTGGAACTGGGGCCAACGTCCTGACTTTC. Its translation: CASSLGRTPGTGANVLTF.

V and J are TRBV6-5 and TRBJ2-1; D may be TRBD1 (5 bases). CDR1 and CDR2 (germline): MNHEY, SVGAGI. This CDR3 has 14 residues. V lost 5 bases, J lost 1 base, and 9 bases lay in between. The CDR3 bases are TGTGCCAGCAGTCCAGGGTTATCCTACAATGAGCAGTTCTTC. It encodes CASSPGLSYNEQFF.

As for this clone: Different DNA sequences within this sample yield the same CDR3. The chain has TRBV7-3 and TRBJ2-3, with D possibly matching TRBD2 (6 bases). The CDR3 is made up of 15 amino acids. The germline gives CDR1 SGHTA, CDR2 FQGTGA. V was pared by 5 bases and J by 0 bases, with 12 bases between. The CDR3 region is CASSRAGGSTDTQYF. The CDR3 DNA is TGTGCCAGCAGCCGGGCCGGGGGTAGCACAGATACGCAGTATTTT.

The chain couples TRBV18 to TRBJ2-7, with 10 bases fitting TRBD1. Unmatched junction bases numbered 5, after V lost 5 bases and J lost 4 bases. Germline loops: CDR1 KGHSH, CDR2 LQKENI. The CDR3 runs to 14 residues. CDR3 loop: CASSGGTGAYEQYF. CDR3 in DNA: TGTGCCAGCTCAGGGGGGACAGGGGCTTACGAGCAGTACTTC. Full variable domain (missing parts from reference TRBV18 and TRBJ2-7): NAGVMQNPRHLVRRRGQEARLRCSPMKGHSHVYWYRQLPEEGLKFMVYLQKENIIDESGMPKERFSAEFPKEGPSILRIQQVVRGDSAAYFCASSGGTGAYEQYFGPGTRLTVT.

The chain has TRBV7-3 and TRBJ2-1, with TRBD2 matching over 8 bases. The V segment lost 2 bases and the J segment 6 bases; nucleotides outside the gene matches: 3. From germline, CDR1 is SGHTA and CDR2 FQGTGA. The CDR3 totals 14 residues. This CDR3 reads CASSLAGGANEQFF. DNA of the CDR3: TGTGCCAGCAGCTTAGCGGGAGGCGCCAATGAGCAGTTCTTC. The full variable domain, with the rest looked up from reference TRBV7-3 and TRBJ2-1, is GAGVSQTPSNKVTEKGKYVELRCDPISGHTALYWYRQSLGQGPEFLIYFQGTGAADDSGLPNDRFFAVRPEGSVSTLKIQRTERGDSAVYLCASSLAGGANEQFFGPGTRLTVL.

The chain links TRBV30 to TRBJ2-5, with TRBD2 as a possible D gene (7 bases). Between the trimmed V and J ends, which lost 5 bases and 4 bases, there was a span of 17 bases. This CDR3 has 14 residues. The V gene's germline CDR1 is GTSNPN and CDR2 SVGIG (reference sequence). The CDR3: CAWLGGGTLETQYF. CDR3 DNA sequence: TGTGCCTGGTTGGGAGGGGGGACTCTAGAGACCCAGTACTTC. The full variable domain, with the rest looked up from reference TRBV30 and TRBJ2-5, is SQTIHQWPATLVQPVGSPLSLECTVEGTSNPNLYWYRQAAGRGLQLLFYSVGIGQISSEVPQNLSASRPQDRQFILSSKKLLLSDSGFYLCAWLGGGTLETQYFGPGTRLLVL.

The rearrangement uses TRBV18 and TRBJ2-7, with TRBD2 identical over 7 bases. Germline V gene sequence: CDR1 KGHSH, CDR2 LQKENI. This CDR3 has 14 amino acids. J gave up 0 bases and V 3 bases, and 2 bases lay outside the gene matches. CDR3 protein: CASSPGRGSYEQYF. The CDR3 nucleotides are TGTGCCAGCTCACCGGGGAGGGGCTCCTACGAGCAGTACTTC. Complete variable domain (other parts from reference TRBV18 and TRBJ2-7): NAGVMQNPRHLVRRRGQEARLRCSPMKGHSHVYWYRQLPEEGLKFMVYLQKENIIDESGMPKERFSAEFPKEGPSILRIQQVVRGDSAAYFCASSPGRGSYEQYFGPGTRLTVT.

This chain connects TRBV2 to TRBJ1-2, with TRBD1 matching over 11 bases. CDR3 length: 14 residues. The germline V gene encodes CDR1 SNHLY and CDR2 FYNNEI. V lost 8 bases, J lost 7 bases, and 9 bases stayed unmatched. The CDR3 sequence is CASGLLGTGGGYTF. The CDR3 DNA is TGTGCCAGCGGCTTGCTCGGGACAGGGGGTGGCTACACCTTC.

The chain recombines TRBV29-1 with TRBJ2-5, with D possibly TRBD1 on 7 matching bases. Germline lookup yields CDR1 SQVTM and CDR2 ANQGSEA. V dropped 5 bases and J dropped 4 bases, with 11 bases sitting between them. This CDR3 region has 12 residues. The CDR3 protein is CSVHRGGETQYF. CDR3 DNA sequence: TGCAGCGTTCACAGGGGAGGAGAGACCCAGTACTTC.

The CDR3 reads CAISEGRRDYEQYF. The CDR3 nucleotides are TGTGCCATCAGTGAAGGCAGGCGAGACTACGAGCAGTACTTC. The chain recombines TRBV10-3 with TRBJ2-7; D unresolved. Germline lookup yields CDR1 ENHRY and CDR2 SYGVKD. Trimming removed 3 bases at V and 3 bases at J, with 12 bases between. This CDR3 is 14 amino acids long.

The chain carries TRBV5-1 and TRBJ2-5; 8 bases line up with TRBD2. The V gene's germline CDR1 is SGHRS and CDR2 YFSETQ. With V trimmed by 7 bases and J by 5 bases, 13 bases remained unmatched. This CDR3 spans 15 amino acids. The CDR3 loop reads CASSRNGLAWETQYF. The CDR3 DNA follows: TGCGCCAGCTCACGGAACGGACTAGCTTGGGAGACCCAGTACTTC. Together with reference TRBV5-1 and TRBJ2-5, the CDR3 gives the full variable domain: KAGVTQTPRYLIKTRGQQVTLSCSPISGHRSVSWYQQTPGQGLQFLFEYFSETQRNKGNFPGRFSGRQFSNSRSEMNVSTLELGDSALYLCASSRNGLAWETQYFGPGTRLLVL.

This clone occurred a few times. V usage is TRBV5-5 and J usage is TRBJ2-2; a weak D match, TRBD1 (6 bases). CDR1 SGHKS and CDR2 YYEKEE come from the germline V gene (reference sequence). There are 16 residues in the CDR3. V lost 2 bases and J lost 5, with 16 bases in between. CDR3 coding DNA: TGTGCCAGCAGCTTAACTTACAGGGCGAGGACCGGGGAGCTGTTTTTT. Translated, it gives CASSLTYRARTGELFF.

The rearrangement joins TRBV7-6 to TRBJ2-5; 9 bases fit TRBD2. CDR1 and CDR2 (germline): SGHVS, FNYEAQ. The J segment lost 5 bases and the V segment lost 2 bases, leaving 6 bases of the junction unmatched. CDR3 length: 15 amino acids. The CDR3 here is CASSLRREGWETQYF. The CDR3 DNA reads TGTGCCAGCAGCTTAAGGCGGGAGGGCTGGGAGACCCAGTACTTC.

The V call is TRBV1, the J call TRBJ2-1; TRBD2 is the table's D call and was not checked against the DNA. TRBV1 is annotated as a pseudogene. CDR3 length equals 16 residues. DNA of the CDR3: TGCACCAGCAGCCAGAATAGCGGGGGTACCTACAATGAGCAGTTCTTC. This translates into CTSSQNSGGTYNEQFF.

This chain links TRBV7-3 with TRBJ2-2; tentative D call: TRBD1 (5 bases). CDR3 length: 13 residues. Germline V gives CDR1 SGHTA, CDR2 FQGTGA. V was clipped by 5 bases and J by 7 bases, with 11 bases between them. CDR3 loop: CASSTDIFGELFF. CDR3 DNA: TGTGCCAGCAGCACGGACATTTTCGGGGAGCTGTTTTTT.